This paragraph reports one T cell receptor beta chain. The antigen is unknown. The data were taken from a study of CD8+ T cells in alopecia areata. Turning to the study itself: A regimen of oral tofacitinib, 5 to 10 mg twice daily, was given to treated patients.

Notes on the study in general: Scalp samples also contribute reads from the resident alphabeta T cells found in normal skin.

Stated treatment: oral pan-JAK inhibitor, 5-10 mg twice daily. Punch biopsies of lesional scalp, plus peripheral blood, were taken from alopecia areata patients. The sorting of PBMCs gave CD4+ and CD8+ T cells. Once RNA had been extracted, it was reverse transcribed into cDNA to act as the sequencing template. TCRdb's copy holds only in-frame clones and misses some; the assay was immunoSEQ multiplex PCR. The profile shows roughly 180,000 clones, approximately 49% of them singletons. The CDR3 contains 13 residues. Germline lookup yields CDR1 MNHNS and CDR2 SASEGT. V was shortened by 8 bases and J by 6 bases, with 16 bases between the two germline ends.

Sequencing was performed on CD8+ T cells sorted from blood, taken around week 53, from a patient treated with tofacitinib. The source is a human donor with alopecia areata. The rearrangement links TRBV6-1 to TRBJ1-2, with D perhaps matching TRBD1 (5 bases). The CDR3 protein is CASEGQGLDGYTF. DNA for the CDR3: TGTGCCAGCGAGGGGCAGGGACTGGATGGCTACACCTTC.